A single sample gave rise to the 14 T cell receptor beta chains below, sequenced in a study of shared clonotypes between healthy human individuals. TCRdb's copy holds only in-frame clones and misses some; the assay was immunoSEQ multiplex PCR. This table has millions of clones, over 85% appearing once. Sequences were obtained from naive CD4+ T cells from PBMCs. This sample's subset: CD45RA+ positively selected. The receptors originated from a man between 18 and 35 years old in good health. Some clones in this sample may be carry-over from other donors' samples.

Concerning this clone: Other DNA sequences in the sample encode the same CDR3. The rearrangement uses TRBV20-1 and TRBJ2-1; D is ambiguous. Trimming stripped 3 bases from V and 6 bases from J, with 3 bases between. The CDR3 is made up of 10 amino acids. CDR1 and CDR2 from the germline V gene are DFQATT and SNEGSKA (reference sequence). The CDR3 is CSASINEQFF. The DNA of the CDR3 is TGCAGTGCTAGTATCAATGAGCAGTTCTTC.

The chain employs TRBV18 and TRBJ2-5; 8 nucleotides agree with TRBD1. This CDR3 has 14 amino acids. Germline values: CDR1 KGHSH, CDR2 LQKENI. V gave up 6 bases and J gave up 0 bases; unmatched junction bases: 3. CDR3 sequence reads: CASSDRADQETQYF. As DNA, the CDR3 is TGTGCCAGCTCGGACAGGGCGGACCAAGAGACCCAGTACTTC.

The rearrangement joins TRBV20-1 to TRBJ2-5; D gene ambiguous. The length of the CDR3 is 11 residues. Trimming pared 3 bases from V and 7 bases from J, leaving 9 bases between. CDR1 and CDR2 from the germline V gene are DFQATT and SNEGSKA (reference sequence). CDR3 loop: CSASFSGTQYF. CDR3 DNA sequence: TGCAGTGCTAGTTTTTCGGGGACCCAGTACTTC.

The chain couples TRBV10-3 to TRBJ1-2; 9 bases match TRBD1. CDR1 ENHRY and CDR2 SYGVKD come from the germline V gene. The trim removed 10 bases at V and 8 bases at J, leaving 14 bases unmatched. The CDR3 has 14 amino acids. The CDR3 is CATRTGEGIMGYTF. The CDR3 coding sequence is TGTGCCACCCGGACAGGGGAAGGAATAATGGGCTACACCTTC.

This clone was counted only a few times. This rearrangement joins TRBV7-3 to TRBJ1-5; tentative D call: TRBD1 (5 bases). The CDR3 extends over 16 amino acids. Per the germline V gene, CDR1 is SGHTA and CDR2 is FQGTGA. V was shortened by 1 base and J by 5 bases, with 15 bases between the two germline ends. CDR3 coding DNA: TGTGCCAGCAGCTTAATCAGCAGGGTAGCGCATCAGCCCCAGCATTTT. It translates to CASSLISRVAHQPQHF.

CDR3 amino acids: CASSLVWDKATEQYF. In nucleotides, the CDR3 is TGCGCCAGCAGCTTGGTTTGGGATAAGGCGACCGAGCAGTACTTC. The V gene is TRBV5-1, the J gene TRBJ2-7, with D hard to call. Trimming took 0 bases from V and 6 from J, leaving 16 bases between them. This CDR3 spans 15 amino acids. Germline V lookup: CDR1 SGHRS, CDR2 YFSETQ.

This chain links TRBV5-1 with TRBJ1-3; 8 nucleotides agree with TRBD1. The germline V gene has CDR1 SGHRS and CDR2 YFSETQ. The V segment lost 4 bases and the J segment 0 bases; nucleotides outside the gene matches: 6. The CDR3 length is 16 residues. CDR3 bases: TGCGCCAGCAGCGTAGACAGGGGATTCTCTGGAAACACCATATATTTT. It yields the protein CASSVDRGFSGNTIYF.

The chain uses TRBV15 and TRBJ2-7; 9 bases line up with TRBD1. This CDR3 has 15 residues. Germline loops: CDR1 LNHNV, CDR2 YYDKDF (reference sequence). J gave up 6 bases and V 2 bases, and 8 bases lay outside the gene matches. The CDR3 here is CATSRQTGGEFEQYF. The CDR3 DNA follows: TGTGCCACCAGCAGACAAACAGGGGGCGAGTTCGAGCAGTACTTC.

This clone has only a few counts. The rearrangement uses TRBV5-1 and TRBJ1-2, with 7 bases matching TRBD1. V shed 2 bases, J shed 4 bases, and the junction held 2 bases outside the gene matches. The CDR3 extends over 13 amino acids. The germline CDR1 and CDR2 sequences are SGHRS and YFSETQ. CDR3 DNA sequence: TGCGCCAGCAGCTTAACAGGGGCCTATGGCTACACCTTC. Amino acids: CASSLTGAYGYTF.

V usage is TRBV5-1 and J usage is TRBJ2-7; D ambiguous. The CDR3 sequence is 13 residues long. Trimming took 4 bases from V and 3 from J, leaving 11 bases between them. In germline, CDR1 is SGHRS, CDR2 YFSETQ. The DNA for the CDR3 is TGCGCCAGCAGCACGGTAGCAGACTACGAGCAGTACTTC. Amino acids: CASSTVADYEQYF.

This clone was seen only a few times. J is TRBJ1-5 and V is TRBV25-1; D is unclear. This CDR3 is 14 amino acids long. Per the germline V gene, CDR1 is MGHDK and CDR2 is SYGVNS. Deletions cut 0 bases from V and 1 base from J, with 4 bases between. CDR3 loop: CASSEYRSNQPQHF. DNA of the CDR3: TGTGCCAGCAGTGAATATAGAAGCAATCAGCCCCAGCATTTT.

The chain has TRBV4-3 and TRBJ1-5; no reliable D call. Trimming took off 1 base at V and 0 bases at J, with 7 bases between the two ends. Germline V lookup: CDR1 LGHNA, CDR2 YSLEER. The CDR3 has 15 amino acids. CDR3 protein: CASSQGTASNQPQHF. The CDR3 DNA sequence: TGCGCCAGCAGCCAAGGAACAGCTAGCAATCAGCCCCAGCATTTT.

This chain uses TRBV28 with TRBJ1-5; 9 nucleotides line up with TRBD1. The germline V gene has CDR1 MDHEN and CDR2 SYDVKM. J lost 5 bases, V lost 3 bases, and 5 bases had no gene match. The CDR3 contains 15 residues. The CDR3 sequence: CASSLPGQGHQPQHF. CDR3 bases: TGTGCCAGCAGTTTGCCGGGACAGGGCCATCAGCCCCAGCATTTT.

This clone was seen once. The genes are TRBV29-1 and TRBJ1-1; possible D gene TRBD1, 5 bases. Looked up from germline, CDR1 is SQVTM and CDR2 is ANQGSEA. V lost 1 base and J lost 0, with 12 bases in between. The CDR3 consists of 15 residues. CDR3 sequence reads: CSVEARAGMNTEAFF. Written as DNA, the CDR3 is TGCAGCGTTGAAGCCAGGGCCGGCATGAACACTGAAGCTTTCTTT.